This is a list of T cell receptor beta chains from one sample in a study of cytomegalovirus exposure and HLA in healthy donors. TCRdb's table, derived via immunoSEQ multiplex PCR, lists solely in-frame clones and lacks some. The sample gives about 130,000 clones, approximately 80% of which show up once; around 3% is in the top ten. The specimen sequenced was PBMCs. The origin of the receptors is a boy between 2 and 10 years old in good health and CMV-seronegative. CDR3s leave out the opening cysteine and the closing phenylalanine or tryptophan.

j_call: TRBJ2-3
v_call: TRBV10-3
cdr3_aa: AIGASGRRSTDTQY

j_call: TRBJ1-2
v_call: TRBV6-5
cdr3_aa: ASSRLTGPGYGYT

j_call: TRBJ2-2
v_call: TRBV19
cdr3_aa: ASRRTTNTGELF

j_call: TRBJ2-3
v_call: TRBV6-1
cdr3_aa: ASSGGLADTDTQY

j_call: TRBJ2-5
v_call: TRBV9
cdr3_aa: ASSRGRETQY

j_call: TRBJ2-2
v_call: TRBV19
cdr3_aa: ASSIPAGTSGELF

j_call: TRBJ2-5
v_call: TRBV12-5
cdr3_aa: ASGLGRGEGVETQY

j_call: TRBJ1-2
v_call: TRBV6-5
cdr3_aa: ASSFFGQGFNT

j_call: TRBJ2-7
v_call: TRBV10-3
cdr3_aa: AISYSSSYEQY

j_call: TRBJ2-3
v_call: TRBV29-1
cdr3_aa: SVRDREADTQY

j_call: TRBJ1-1
v_call: TRBV7-8
cdr3_aa: ASSSSYTEAF

j_call: TRBJ1-3
v_call: TRBV11-2
cdr3_aa: ASSPDSFSGNTIY

j_call: TRBJ2-2
v_call: TRBV27
cdr3_aa: ASSLSIRSGNTGELF

j_call: TRBJ1-5
v_call: TRBV19
cdr3_aa: ASSKGTGGYSNQPQH

j_call: TRBJ1-4
v_call: TRBV6-5
cdr3_aa: ASRSGAANEKLF

j_call: TRBJ2-2
v_call: TRBV5-1
cdr3_aa: ASSRDTGELF

j_call: TRBJ2-7
v_call: TRBV2
cdr3_aa: ASRGTGGNEQY

j_call: TRBJ2-2
v_call: TRBV15
cdr3_aa: ATSPGTSNTGELF

j_call: TRBJ1-6
v_call: TRBV10-3
cdr3_aa: AIPQEYNSPLH

j_call: TRBJ2-1
v_call: TRBV19
cdr3_aa: ASSPTLAGEGNEQF

j_call: TRBJ1-2
v_call: TRBV27
cdr3_aa: ASSLYVGGAYGYT

j_call: TRBJ2-2
v_call: TRBV11-2
cdr3_aa: ASSPASAGTGELF

j_call: TRBJ1-4
v_call: TRBV6-1
cdr3_aa: ASGRGAGGNEKLF

j_call: TRBJ1-1
v_call: TRBV30
cdr3_aa: AWTPAGTEAF

j_call: TRBJ1-1
v_call: TRBV6-5
cdr3_aa: ASSYGPGGKTEAF

j_call: TRBJ1-1
v_call: TRBV7-2
cdr3_aa: ASSLGPLAQAF

j_call: TRBJ1-1
v_call: TRBV30
cdr3_aa: AWSPAGVNTEAF

j_call: TRBJ1-2
v_call: TRBV15
cdr3_aa: ATSRVNSGGYGYT

j_call: TRBJ1-1
v_call: TRBV27
cdr3_aa: ASSLSVRGNTEAF

j_call: TRBJ2-3
v_call: TRBV12-5
cdr3_aa: ASGLVLRGQADTQY

j_call: TRBJ1-2
v_call: TRBV5-5
cdr3_aa: ASSFTWAGNYGYT

j_call: TRBJ2-2
v_call: TRBV5-5
cdr3_aa: ASLGGYAGELF

j_call: TRBJ1-2
v_call: TRBV25-1
cdr3_aa: ASSPGQELGYT

j_call: TRBJ1-1
v_call: TRBV29-1
cdr3_aa: SVFGQGATEAF

j_call: TRBJ1-2
v_call: TRBV11-2
cdr3_aa: ASSMRGSLRESGYT

j_call: TRBJ2-7
v_call: TRBV5-1
cdr3_aa: ASSSLAGVSYEQY

j_call: TRBJ1-2
v_call: TRBV5-1
cdr3_aa: ASSLVRGQGYT

j_call: TRBJ1-2
v_call: TRBV28
cdr3_aa: ASSFPGGVGSYT

j_call: TRBJ2-5
v_call: TRBV4-1
cdr3_aa: ASSQLGLGGGPTVQETQY

j_call: TRBJ2-1
v_call: TRBV21-1
cdr3_aa: ASPGGDNEQF

j_call: TRBJ1-1
v_call: TRBV18
cdr3_aa: ASSPLEGAGHSNTEAF

j_call: TRBJ1-3
v_call: TRBV6-1
cdr3_aa: ASSGDPGVSGNTIY

j_call: TRBJ2-1
v_call: TRBV6-5
cdr3_aa: ASSDRGSPINEQF

j_call: TRBJ2-2
v_call: TRBV13
cdr3_aa: ASSRGSGELF

j_call: TRBJ2-5
v_call: TRBV4-2
cdr3_aa: ASSLLTSGQETQY

j_call: TRBJ1-2
v_call: TRBV30
cdr3_aa: AWHTGVNYGYT

j_call: TRBJ1-1
v_call: TRBV13
cdr3_aa: ASSLNNWGNQNTEAF

j_call: TRBJ2-3
v_call: TRBV7-3
cdr3_aa: ASSPEGGRAATQY

j_call: TRBJ2-4
v_call: TRBV15
cdr3_aa: ATSGGGQGKGKNIQY